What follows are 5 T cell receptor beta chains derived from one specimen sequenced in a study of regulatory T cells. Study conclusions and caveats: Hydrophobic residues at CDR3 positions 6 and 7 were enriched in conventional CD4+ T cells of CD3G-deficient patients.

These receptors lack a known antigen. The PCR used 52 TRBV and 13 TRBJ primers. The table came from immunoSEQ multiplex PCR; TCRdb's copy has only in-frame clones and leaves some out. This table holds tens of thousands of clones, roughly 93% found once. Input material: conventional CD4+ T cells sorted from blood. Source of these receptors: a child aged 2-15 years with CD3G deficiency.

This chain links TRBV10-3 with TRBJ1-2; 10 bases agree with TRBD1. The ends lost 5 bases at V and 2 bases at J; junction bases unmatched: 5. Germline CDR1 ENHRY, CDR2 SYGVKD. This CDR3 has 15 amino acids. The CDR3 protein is CAISRTGGGNYGYTF. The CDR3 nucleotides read TGTGCCATCAGTCGGACAGGGGGAGGCAACTATGGCTACACCTTC.

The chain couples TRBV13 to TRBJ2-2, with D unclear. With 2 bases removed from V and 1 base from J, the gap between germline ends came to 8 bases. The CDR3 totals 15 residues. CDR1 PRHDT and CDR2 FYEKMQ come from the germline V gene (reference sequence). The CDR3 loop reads CASSLSSKNTGELFF. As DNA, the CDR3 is TGTGCCAGCAGCTTAAGTTCTAAGAACACCGGGGAGCTGTTTTTT.

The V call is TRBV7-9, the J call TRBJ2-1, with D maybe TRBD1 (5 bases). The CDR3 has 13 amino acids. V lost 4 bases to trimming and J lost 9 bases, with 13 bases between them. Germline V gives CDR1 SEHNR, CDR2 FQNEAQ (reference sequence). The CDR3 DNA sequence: TGTGCCAGCAGCTCCCAGGGAAGGGGTGAGCAGTTCTTC. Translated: CASSSQGRGEQFF.

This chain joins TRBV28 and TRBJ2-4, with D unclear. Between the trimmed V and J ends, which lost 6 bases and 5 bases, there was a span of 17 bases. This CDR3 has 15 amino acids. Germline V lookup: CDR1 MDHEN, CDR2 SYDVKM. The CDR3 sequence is CASSVFGNEENIQYF. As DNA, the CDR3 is TGTGCCAGCAGCGTTTTTGGTAACGAGGAAAACATTCAGTACTTC.

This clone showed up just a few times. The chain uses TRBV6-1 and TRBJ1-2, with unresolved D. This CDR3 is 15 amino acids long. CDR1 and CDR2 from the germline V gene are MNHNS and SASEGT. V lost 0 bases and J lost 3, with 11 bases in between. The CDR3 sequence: CASSEAHAPYYGYTF. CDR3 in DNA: TGTGCCAGCAGTGAAGCCCATGCTCCCTACTATGGCTACACCTTC.